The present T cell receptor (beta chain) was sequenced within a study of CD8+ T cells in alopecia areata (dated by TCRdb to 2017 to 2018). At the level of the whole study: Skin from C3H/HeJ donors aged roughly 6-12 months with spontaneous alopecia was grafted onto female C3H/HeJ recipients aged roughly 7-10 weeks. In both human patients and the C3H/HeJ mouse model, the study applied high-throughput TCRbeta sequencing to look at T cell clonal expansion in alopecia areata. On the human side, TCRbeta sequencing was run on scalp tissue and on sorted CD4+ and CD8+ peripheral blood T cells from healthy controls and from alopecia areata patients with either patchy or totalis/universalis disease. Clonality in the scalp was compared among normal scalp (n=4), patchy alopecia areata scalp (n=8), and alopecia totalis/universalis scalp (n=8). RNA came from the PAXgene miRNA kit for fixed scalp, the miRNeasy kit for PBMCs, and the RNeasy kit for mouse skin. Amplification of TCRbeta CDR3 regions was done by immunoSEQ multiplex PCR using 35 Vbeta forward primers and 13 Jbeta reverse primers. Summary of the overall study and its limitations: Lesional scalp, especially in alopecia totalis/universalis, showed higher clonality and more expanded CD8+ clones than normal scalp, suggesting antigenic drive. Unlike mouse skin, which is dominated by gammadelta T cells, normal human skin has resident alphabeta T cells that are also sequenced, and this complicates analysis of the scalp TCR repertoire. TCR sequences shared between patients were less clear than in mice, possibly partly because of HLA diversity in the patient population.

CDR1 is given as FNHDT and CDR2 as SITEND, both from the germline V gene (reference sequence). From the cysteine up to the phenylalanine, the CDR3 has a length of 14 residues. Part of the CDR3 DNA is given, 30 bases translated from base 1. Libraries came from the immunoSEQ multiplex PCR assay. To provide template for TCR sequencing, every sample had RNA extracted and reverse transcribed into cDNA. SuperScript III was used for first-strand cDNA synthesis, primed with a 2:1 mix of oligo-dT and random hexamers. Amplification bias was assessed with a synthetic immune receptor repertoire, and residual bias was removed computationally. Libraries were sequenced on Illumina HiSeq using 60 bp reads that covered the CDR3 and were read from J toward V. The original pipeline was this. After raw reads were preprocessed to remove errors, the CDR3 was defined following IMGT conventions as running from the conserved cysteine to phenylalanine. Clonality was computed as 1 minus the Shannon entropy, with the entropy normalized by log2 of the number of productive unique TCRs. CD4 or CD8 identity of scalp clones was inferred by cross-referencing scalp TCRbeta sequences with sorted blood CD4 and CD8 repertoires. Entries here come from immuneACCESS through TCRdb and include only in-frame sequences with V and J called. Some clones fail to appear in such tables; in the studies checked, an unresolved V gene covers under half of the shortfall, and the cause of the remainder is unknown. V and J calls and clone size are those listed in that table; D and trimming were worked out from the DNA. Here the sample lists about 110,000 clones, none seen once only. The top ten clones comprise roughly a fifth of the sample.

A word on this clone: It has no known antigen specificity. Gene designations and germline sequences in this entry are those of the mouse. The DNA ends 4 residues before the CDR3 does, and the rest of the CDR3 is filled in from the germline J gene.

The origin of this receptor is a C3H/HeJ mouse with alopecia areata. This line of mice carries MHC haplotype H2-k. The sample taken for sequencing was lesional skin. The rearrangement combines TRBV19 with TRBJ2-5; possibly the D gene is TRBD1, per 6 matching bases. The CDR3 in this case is CASSIFQGKDTQYF. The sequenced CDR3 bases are TGTGCCAGCAGTATCTTCCAGGGGAAAGAC.